What follows are 24 T cell receptor beta chains derived from one specimen sequenced in a study of vaccination and CD4 T cells after COVID-19. Sequencing of the DNA from cultured CD4+ T cells was carried out with the Oncomine TCR Beta short-read assay. TCRdb recomputed calls from the PCR reads with MiXCR, one row per CDR3 protein. The sample includes under 30,000 distinct CDR3 sequences, approximately 40% seen only once; the top ten take 3% to 3.5%. Their antigens remain unidentified. The time point here: late sampling 161 to 241 days after vaccination in three convalescent patients. Treatment of the sample: roughly 10-day PBMC culture with coronavirus spike peptide pools or control peptides (ViraFEST assay). The specimen was CD4+ T cells from blood, cultured in vitro, collected about 7 months after SARS-CoV-2 vaccination. The receptors stem from a human donor who had recovered from COVID-19.

The genes are TRBV6-1 and TRBJ1-5; TRBD1 might be the D (5 bases). The CDR3 extends over 15 amino acids. Germline CDR1 is MNHNS and CDR2 is SASEGT. Trimming took 5 bases from V and 9 from J, leaving 20 bases between them. Written as DNA, the CDR3 is TGTGCCAGCAGTCGGTCGGGGGGTAGTTCTGGGCCCCAGCATTTT. It translates to CASSRSGGSSGPQHF.

The rearrangement uses TRBV28 and TRBJ2-5; 13 bases line up with TRBD2. Germline V gene sequence: CDR1 MDHEN, CDR2 SYDVKM. Unmatched junction bases numbered 5, after V lost 4 bases and J lost 0 bases. The CDR3 is 17 residues long. The CDR3 region is CASSSPGLAGHQETQYF. In nucleotides, the CDR3 is TGTGCCAGCAGTTCGCCGGGACTAGCGGGGCACCAAGAGACCCAGTACTTC.

This clonotype was found a few times. The V and J genes are TRBV7-2 and TRBJ2-2; D is unclear. This CDR3 is 13 amino acids long. Per germline, CDR1 SGHTA and CDR2 FQGNSA. Trimming left V 4 bases short and J 0 bases short, with 3 bases between. The CDR3 region has the DNA TGTGCCAGCAGCTCCGCGAACACCGGGGAGCTGTTTTTT. This codes for CASSSANTGELFF.

This clonotype was counted a few times. The chain employs TRBV27 and TRBJ2-6, with 11 nucleotides matching TRBD1. CDR3 size: 17 residues. Germline CDR1 is MNHEY and CDR2 is SMNVEV (reference sequence). After removal of 8 bases from V and 0 bases from J, the junction contained 6 bases not matched to a gene. The CDR3 here is CASRGTGGPSGANVLTF. For the CDR3, the DNA is TGTGCCAGCCGAGGGACAGGGGGTCCCTCTGGGGCCAACGTCCTGACTTTC.

This clonotype has only a few counts. V is TRBV7-2 and J is TRBJ2-1, with 9 bases that match TRBD2. The CDR3 has 17 residues. The V gene end was trimmed by 5 bases and the J gene end by 2 bases; junction bases not matched to a gene: 10. CDR1 SGHTA and CDR2 FQGNSA come from the germline V gene. The CDR3 DNA reads as TGTGCCAGCAGCCCCCATAGACTAGCGGCCACCTACAATGAGCAGTTCTTC. Translation: CASSPHRLAATYNEQFF.

The chain joins TRBV18 to TRBJ2-7, with D maybe TRBD2 (5 bases). Looked up from germline, CDR1 is KGHSH and CDR2 is LQKENI. The CDR3 is 13 residues long. V gave up 2 bases and J gave up 5 bases, with 10 bases separating them. The CDR3 protein is CASSPGSGDEQYF. In nucleotides, the CDR3 is TGTGCCAGCTCACCAGGAAGCGGCGACGAGCAGTACTTC.

The V and J genes are TRBV7-9 and TRBJ2-1; D unresolved. The germline V gene has CDR1 SEHNR and CDR2 FQNEAQ (reference sequence). Trimming took 4 bases from V and 6 from J, leaving 10 bases between them. The CDR3 consists of 13 residues. CDR3 nucleotides: TGTGCCAGCAGCTCTCTGATCGTCAATGAGCAGTTCTTC. Translation gives CASSSLIVNEQFF. Using reference TRBV7-9 and TRBJ2-1 for the parts outside the CDR3, the full variable domain is DTGVSQNPRHKITKRGQNVTFRCDPISEHNRLYWYRQTLGQGPEFLTYFQNEAQLEKSRLLSDRFSAERPKGSFSTLEIQRTEQGDSAMYLCASSSLIVNEQFFGPGTRLTVL.

The chain's CDR3 is CSAPAPGVGRSSYNEQFF. In DNA form, the CDR3 reads TGCAGTGCTCCCGCCCCAGGGGTCGGGAGGAGCTCCTACAATGAGCAGTTCTTC. The gene calls are TRBV20-1 and TRBJ2-1; D is possibly TRBD2 (7 bases). Trimming shortened V by 5 bases and J by 0 bases, and 23 bases separated the two germline ends. CDR1 DFQATT and CDR2 SNEGSKA come from the germline V gene (reference sequence). CDR3 length: 18 amino acids.

This clonotype was counted between two and nine times. This chain connects TRBV20-1 to TRBJ2-1; 12 positions agree with TRBD2. Trimming took 1 base from V and 6 from J; bases not matched to a gene: 7. CDR1 and CDR2 from the germline V gene are DFQATT and SNEGSKA (reference sequence). The CDR3 has 16 amino acids. The CDR3 DNA sequence: TGCAGTGCTAGAGGGCTAGCGGGAGGGCCTTTCAATGAGCAGTTCTTC. It yields the protein CSARGLAGGPFNEQFF.

This clonotype was seen a handful of times. CDR3 bases: TGCAGTGCTAGAGGCCTACGTGGCAACTCCTACAATGAGCAGTTCTTC. It translates to CSARGLRGNSYNEQFF. The V and J genes are TRBV20-1 and TRBJ2-1; D not resolved. Germline assignment: CDR1 DFQATT and CDR2 SNEGSKA (reference sequence). Trimming pared 1 base from V and 0 bases from J, leaving 13 bases between. This CDR3 is built from 16 residues.

The rearrangement uses TRBV12-3 or TRBV12-4 and TRBJ1-1; no clear D. The CDR3 consists of 15 residues. V was cut by 5 bases and J by 4 bases, with 17 bases left in between. CDR3 loop: CASSPSVSFGTEAFF. The DNA for the CDR3 is TGTGCCAGCAGTCCTAGTGTTAGTTTTGGCACTGAAGCTTTCTTT.

The chain carries TRBV5-1 and TRBJ2-7; D gene ambiguous. Per germline, CDR1 SGHRS and CDR2 YFSETQ. V lost 1 base and J 4 bases, leaving 6 bases between the germline ends. The CDR3 contains 12 residues. CDR3 sequence (DNA): TGCGCCAGCAGCTTGCGGGCTTACGAGCAGTACTTC. It yields the protein CASSLRAYEQYF.

This clonotype was picked up a small number of times. The chain carries TRBV28 and TRBJ2-5; tentative D call: TRBD2 (6 bases). The CDR3 sequence is 13 residues long. Germline loops: CDR1 MDHEN, CDR2 SYDVKM. V was shortened by 2 bases and J by 5 bases, with 9 bases between the two germline ends. CDR3 coding DNA: TGTGCCAGCAGTTTAACTAGCAGCGAGACCCAGTACTTC. Its translation: CASSLTSSETQYF.

This clonotype has more than one count but fewer than ten. The chain links TRBV7-2 to TRBJ2-1; 7 bases line up with TRBD1. Germline loops: CDR1 SGHTA, CDR2 FQGNSA. The J segment lost 5 bases and the V segment lost 5 bases, leaving 9 bases of the junction unmatched. The CDR3 is 15 residues long. In DNA form, the CDR3 reads TGTGCCAGCAGCCTACAGGGGATAGGCCACAATGAGCAGTTCTTC. Protein sequence: CASSLQGIGHNEQFF.

The V call is TRBV10-2, the J call TRBJ2-1; no clear D gene. This CDR3 is built from 11 residues. V was shortened by 2 bases and J by 9 bases, with 5 bases between the two germline ends. The V gene's germline CDR1 is WSHSY and CDR2 SAAADI. CDR3: CASSETREQFF. As DNA, the CDR3 is TGCGCCAGCAGTGAGACCCGTGAGCAGTTCTTC.

This sequence joins TRBV30 and TRBJ2-1; maybe TRBD2 (5 bases). The germline V gene encodes CDR1 GTSNPN and CDR2 SVGIG (reference sequence). The CDR3 is 15 amino acids. V gave up 1 base and J gave up 4 bases, with 14 bases separating them. CDR3 DNA sequence: TGTGCCTGGAGTGGCCTAGCATCCTCGTACAATGAGCAGTTCTTC. Encoded protein: CAWSGLASSYNEQFF.

This clonotype occurred a few times. The genes are TRBV6-5 and TRBJ1-5; D unclear. V was clipped by 0 bases and J by 7 bases, with 7 bases between them. The CDR3 is made up of 13 amino acids. CDR1 is MNHEY and CDR2 is SVGAGI in the germline V gene. The CDR3 spells CASSYSPWQPQHF. CDR3 bases: TGTGCCAGCAGTTACTCGCCCTGGCAGCCCCAGCATTTT.

The gene calls are TRBV28 and TRBJ1-1; 9 nucleotides agree with TRBD1. There are 16 residues in the CDR3. The junction had 10 bases not matched to a gene; V was cut back by 2 bases and J by 6 bases. Germline CDR1 and CDR2: MDHEN and SYDVKM. The CDR3 sequence is CASSLVVKTGGSEAFF. The CDR3 region has the DNA TGTGCCAGCAGTTTAGTGGTGAAGACAGGGGGTTCTGAAGCTTTCTTT.

The rearrangement joins TRBV29-1 to TRBJ2-7; the D gene is possibly TRBD2 (5 bases). V shed 7 bases and J shed 2 bases, with 15 bases lying between them. This CDR3 has 13 residues. CDR1 is SQVTM, CDR2 ANQGSEA, per germline. In nucleotides, the CDR3 is TGCAGCGCGTCGGGCGGGTACCCCTACGAGCAGTACTTC. Residues: CSASGGYPYEQYF.

CDR3 region: CASRGSVHEQYF. CDR3 DNA sequence: TGTGCCAGCCGAGGGAGTGTCCACGAGCAGTACTTC. The chain recombines TRBV6-1 with TRBJ2-7, with D possibly being TRBD2 (5 bases). The V and J ends lost 8 bases and 5 bases respectively, with 13 bases between them. Germline V gene sequence: CDR1 MNHNS, CDR2 SASEGT. The CDR3 length is 12 residues.

This clonotype was counted only a few times. The chain is built from TRBV7-3 and TRBJ1-1, with TRBD1 matching over 10 bases. This CDR3 is 15 amino acids long. V lost 6 bases to trimming and J lost 8 bases; unmatched junction nucleotides: 12. In germline, CDR1 is SGHTA, CDR2 FQGTGA. CDR3 DNA sequence: TGTGCCAGCAGGGCTCCGGGACAGGGGAAGAGGGAAGCTTTCTTT. Its translation is CASRAPGQGKREAFF.

The chain carries TRBV4-2 and TRBJ2-1; D is unresolved. Germline loops: CDR1 LGHNA, CDR2 YNFKEQ. The germline V and J ends were trimmed by 1 base and 0 bases, with 7 bases remaining between them. The length of the CDR3 is 15 residues. The CDR3 DNA reads as TGTGCCAGCAGCCAAGGGACGGGCTCCTACAATGAGCAGTTCTTC. Protein: CASSQGTGSYNEQFF.

Only a few counts were recorded for this clonotype. The genes are TRBV28 and TRBJ2-3, with 12 bases lining up with TRBD2. CDR1 MDHEN and CDR2 SYDVKM come from the germline V gene. The CDR3 totals 16 residues. Trimming at V came to 5 bases and at J to 5 bases, leaving 8 bases not matched to a gene. The CDR3 DNA follows: TGTGCCAGCAGTACTAGACTAGCGGGAGAAGGAGATACGCAGTATTTT. This gives the protein CASSTRLAGEGDTQYF.

V gene TRBV4-2 combines with J gene TRBJ2-5, with TRBD2 matching over 7 bases. V dropped 0 bases and J dropped 5; count of bases not matched to a gene: 6. Germline-derived CDR1 and CDR2 are LGHNA and YNFKEQ. CDR3 length: 15 residues. CDR3 in amino acids: CASSQDGTIDETQYF. The CDR3 coding sequence is TGTGCCAGCAGCCAAGACGGGACTATCGATGAGACCCAGTACTTC.